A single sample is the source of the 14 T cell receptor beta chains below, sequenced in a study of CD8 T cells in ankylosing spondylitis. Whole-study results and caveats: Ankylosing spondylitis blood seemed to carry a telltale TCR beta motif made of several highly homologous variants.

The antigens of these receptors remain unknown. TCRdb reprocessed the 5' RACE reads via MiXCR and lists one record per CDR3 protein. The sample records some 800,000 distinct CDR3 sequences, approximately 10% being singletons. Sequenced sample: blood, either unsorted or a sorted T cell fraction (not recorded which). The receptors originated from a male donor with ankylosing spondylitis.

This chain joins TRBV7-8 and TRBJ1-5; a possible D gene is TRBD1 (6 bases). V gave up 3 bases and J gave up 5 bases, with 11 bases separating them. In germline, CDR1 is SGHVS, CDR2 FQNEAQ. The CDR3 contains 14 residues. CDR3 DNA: TGTGCCAGCAGCTTTAGGGGGATCGATCAGCCCCAGCATTTT. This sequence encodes CASSFRGIDQPQHF.

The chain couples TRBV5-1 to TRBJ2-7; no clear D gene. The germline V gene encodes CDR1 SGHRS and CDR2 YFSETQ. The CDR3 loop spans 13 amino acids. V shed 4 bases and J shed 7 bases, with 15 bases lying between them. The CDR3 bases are TGCGCCAGCAGCACCGGACGACCATTGGAGCAGTACTTC. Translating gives CASSTGRPLEQYF. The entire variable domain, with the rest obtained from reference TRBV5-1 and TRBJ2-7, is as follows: KAGVTQTPRYLIKTRGQQVTLSCSPISGHRSVSWYQQTPGQGLQFLFEYFSETQRNKGNFPGRFSGRQFSNSRSEMNVSTLELGDSALYLCASSTGRPLEQYFGPGTRLTVT.

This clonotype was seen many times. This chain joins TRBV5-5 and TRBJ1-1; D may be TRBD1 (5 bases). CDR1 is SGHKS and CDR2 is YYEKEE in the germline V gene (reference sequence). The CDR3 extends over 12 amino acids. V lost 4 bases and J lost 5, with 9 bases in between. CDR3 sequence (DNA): TGTGCCAGCAGCCCTAGACAGACTGAAGCTTTCTTT. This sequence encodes CASSPRQTEAFF.

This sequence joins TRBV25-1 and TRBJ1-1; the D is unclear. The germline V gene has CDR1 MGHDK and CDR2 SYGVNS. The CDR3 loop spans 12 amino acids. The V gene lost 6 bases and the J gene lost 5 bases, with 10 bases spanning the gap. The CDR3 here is CASRRFWTEAFF. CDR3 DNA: TGTGCCAGCAGACGCTTTTGGACTGAAGCTTTCTTT.

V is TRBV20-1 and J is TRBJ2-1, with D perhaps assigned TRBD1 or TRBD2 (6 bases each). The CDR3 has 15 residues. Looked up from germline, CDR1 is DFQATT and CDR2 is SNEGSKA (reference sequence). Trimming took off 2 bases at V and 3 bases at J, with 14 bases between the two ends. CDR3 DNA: TGCAGTGCTAGATCGGGGGCTACGATCTACAATGAGCAGTTCTTC. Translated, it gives CSARSGATIYNEQFF.

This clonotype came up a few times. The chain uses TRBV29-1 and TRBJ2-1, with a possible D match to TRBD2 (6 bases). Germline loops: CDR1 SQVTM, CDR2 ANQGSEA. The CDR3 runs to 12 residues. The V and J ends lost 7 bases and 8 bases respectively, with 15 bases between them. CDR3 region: CSARSGGDEQFF. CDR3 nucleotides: TGCAGCGCGCGCTCAGGAGGGGATGAGCAGTTCTTC.

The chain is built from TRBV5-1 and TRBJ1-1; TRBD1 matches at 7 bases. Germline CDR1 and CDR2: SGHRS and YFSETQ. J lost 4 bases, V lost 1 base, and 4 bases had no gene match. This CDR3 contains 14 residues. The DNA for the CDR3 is TGCGCCAGCAGCTTGAGGGGGCGGACCACTGAAGCTTTCTTT. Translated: CASSLRGRTTEAFF.

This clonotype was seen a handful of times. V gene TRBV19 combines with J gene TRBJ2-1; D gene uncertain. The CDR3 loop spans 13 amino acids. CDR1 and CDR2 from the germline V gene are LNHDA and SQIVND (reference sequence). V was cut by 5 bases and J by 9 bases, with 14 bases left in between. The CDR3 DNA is TGTGCCAGTAGTGCCCTCCAACAAGGTGAGCAGTTCTTC. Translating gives CASSALQQGEQFF.

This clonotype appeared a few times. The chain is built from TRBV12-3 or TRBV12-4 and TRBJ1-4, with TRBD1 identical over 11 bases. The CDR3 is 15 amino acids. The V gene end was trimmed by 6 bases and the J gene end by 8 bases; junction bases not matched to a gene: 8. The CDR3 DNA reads TGTGCCAGCAGCGCAGGGACAGGGGGAGGCGAAAAACTGTTTTTT. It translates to CASSAGTGGGEKLFF.

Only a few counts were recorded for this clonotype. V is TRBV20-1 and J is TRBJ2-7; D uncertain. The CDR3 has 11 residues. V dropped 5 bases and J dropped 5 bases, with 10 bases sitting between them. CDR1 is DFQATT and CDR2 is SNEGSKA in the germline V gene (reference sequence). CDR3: CSAFIRHEQYF. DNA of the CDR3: TGCAGTGCTTTCATACGACACGAGCAGTACTTC.

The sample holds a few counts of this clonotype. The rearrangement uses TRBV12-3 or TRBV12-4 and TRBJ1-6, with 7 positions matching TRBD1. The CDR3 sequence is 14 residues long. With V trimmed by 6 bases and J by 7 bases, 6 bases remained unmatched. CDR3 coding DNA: TGTGCCAGCAGCTGGGGACAGTCAAATTCACCCCTCCACTTT. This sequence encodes CASSWGQSNSPLHF.

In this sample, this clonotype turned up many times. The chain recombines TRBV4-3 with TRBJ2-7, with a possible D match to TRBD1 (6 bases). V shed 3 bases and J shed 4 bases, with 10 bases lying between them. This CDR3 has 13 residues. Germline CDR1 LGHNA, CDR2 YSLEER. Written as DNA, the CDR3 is TGCGCCAGCAGCCACCAAAGGGGGTACGAGCAGTACTTC. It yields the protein CASSHQRGYEQYF.

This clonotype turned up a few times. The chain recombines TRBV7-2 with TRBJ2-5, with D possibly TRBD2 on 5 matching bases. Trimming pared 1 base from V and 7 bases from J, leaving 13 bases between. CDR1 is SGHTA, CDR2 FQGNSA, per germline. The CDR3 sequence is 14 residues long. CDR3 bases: TGTGCCAGCAGCTTAGTCGAGGGTACTATGACCCAGTACTTC. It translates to CASSLVEGTMTQYF.

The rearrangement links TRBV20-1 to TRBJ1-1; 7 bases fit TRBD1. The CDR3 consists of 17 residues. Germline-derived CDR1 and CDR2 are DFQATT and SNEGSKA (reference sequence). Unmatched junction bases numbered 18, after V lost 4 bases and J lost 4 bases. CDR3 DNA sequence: TGCAGTGCTACCCAGCCATACGGACAGGTGGGGCCCACTGAAGCTTTCTTT. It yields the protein CSATQPYGQVGPTEAFF.